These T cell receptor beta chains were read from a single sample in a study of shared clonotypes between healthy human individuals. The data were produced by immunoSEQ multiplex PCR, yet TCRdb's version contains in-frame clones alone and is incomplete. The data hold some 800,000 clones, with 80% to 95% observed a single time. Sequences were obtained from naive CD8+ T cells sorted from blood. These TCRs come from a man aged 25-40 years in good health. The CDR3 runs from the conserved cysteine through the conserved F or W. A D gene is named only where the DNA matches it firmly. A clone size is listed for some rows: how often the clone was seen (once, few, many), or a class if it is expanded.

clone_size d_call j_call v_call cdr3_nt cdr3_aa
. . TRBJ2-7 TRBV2 TGTGCCAGCAGGACCGCCACTAGCTACGAGCAGTACTTC CASRTATSYEQYF
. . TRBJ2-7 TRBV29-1 TGCAGCGTTGAAGGCCTGGACACTGCACCCTACGAGCAGTACTTC CSVEGLDTAPYEQYF
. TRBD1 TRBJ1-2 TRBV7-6 TGTGCCAGCAGCTTAGCGTGGTCAGGGGGCTATAATTGGGATGGCTACACCTTC CASSLAWSGGYNWDGYTF
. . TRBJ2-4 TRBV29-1 TGCAGCGGGCCTGGGCTGTCAGCCAAAAACATTCAGTACTTC CSGPGLSAKNIQYF
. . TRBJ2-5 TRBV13 TGTGCCAGCAGCTTAATTAGGAGCGGTGCTACCCAAGAGACCCAGTACTTC CASSLIRSGATQETQYF
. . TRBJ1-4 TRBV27 TGTGCCAGCAGTTTAGGGACTCGAGCCGAAAAACTGTTTTTT CASSLGTRAEKLFF
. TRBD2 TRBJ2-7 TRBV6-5 TGTGCCAGCAGTTCGGGGACTAGCGGGGTTACCTACGAGCAGTACTTC CASSSGTSGVTYEQYF
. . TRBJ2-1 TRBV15 TGTGCCACCAGCAACTGGAGCCCCTACAATGAGCAGTTCTTC CATSNWSPYNEQFF
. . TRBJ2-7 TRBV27 TGTGCCAGCAGTCCGACCCGGGGGGACAAGCAGTACTTC CASSPTRGDKQYF
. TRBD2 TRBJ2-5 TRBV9 TGTGCCAGCAGCGAGGGACTAGCGGGAGGGGAGACCCAGTACTTC CASSEGLAGGETQYF
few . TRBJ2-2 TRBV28 TGTGCCAGCAGTTTTAGGTCCACCGGGGAGCTGTTTTTT CASSFRSTGELFF
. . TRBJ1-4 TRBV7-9 TGTGCCAGCTCCCGGTCCAGAGAAATAGGGAGCTCGGTGGAAAAACTGTTTTTT CASSRSREIGSSVEKLFF
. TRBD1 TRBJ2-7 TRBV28 TGTGCCAGCAGCCGCCCTGGGACAGGGGACGAGCAGTACTTC CASSRPGTGDEQYF
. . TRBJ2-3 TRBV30 TGTGCCTGGAGTAGGCAGGGCAGGGGATCGGCAGATACGCAGTATTTT CAWSRQGRGSADTQYF
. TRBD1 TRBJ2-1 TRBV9 TGTGCCAGCAGCGGAGGACAGGGTACTGGTGAGCAGTTCTTC CASSGGQGTGEQFF
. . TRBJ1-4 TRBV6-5 TGTGCCAGCAGTTATTCCCAGGGGATCGGAAAACTGTTTTTT CASSYSQGIGKLFF
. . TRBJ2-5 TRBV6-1 TGTGCCAGCATGAAGGAGCGGAAAGAGACCCAGTACTTC CASMKERKETQYF
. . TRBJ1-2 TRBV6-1 TGTGCCAGCAGTGAAGCGGCCAGCTATGGCTACACCTTC CASSEAASYGYTF
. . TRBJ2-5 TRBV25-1 TGTGCCAGCGGACAAGAGACCCAGTACTTC CASGQETQYF
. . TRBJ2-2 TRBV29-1 TGCAGCGTTGCCTTGACAGGGAACACCGGGGAGCTGTTTTTT CSVALTGNTGELFF
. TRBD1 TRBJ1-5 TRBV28 TGTGCCAGCAGTGGGGGGACAGGGGATCAGCCCCAGCATTTT CASSGGTGDQPQHF
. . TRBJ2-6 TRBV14 TGTGCCAGCAGCCTCCTCCCCGGGACAACGATCCTCGGTGGGGCCAACGTCCTGACTTTC CASSLLPGTTILGGANVLTF
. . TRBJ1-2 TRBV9 TGTGCCAGCAGCGTTTCTAACTATGGCTACACCTTC CASSVSNYGYTF